Each of the 25 T cell receptor beta chains below was sequenced from the same sample in a study of T cell changes during pregnancy in multiple sclerosis. Repertoires were generated with immunoSEQ multiplex PCR, while TCRdb's copy carries only in-frame clones and drops some. The sample holds tens of thousands of clones; just under 95% are singletons and the top ten take approximately 1%. The specimen was peripheral blood, collected in the first trimester of pregnancy. The source of these receptors is a female donor with multiple sclerosis, enrolled in a pregnancy study.

This clone is a singleton in its sample. This chain links TRBV6-5 with TRBJ1-2; TRBD1 is a possible D gene (5 bases). The germline V gene has CDR1 MNHEY and CDR2 SVGAGI. The V gene lost 6 bases and the J gene lost 2 bases, with 10 bases spanning the gap. The CDR3 is made up of 13 amino acids. This CDR3 is CASSLDKNYGYTF. CDR3 DNA sequence: TGTGCCAGCAGCCTGGACAAGAACTATGGCTACACCTTC.

The chain is built from TRBV14 and TRBJ1-1; no clear D gene. CDR1 SGHDN and CDR2 FVKESK come from the germline V gene. This CDR3 spans 14 amino acids. Trimming cost V 2 bases and J 4 bases, with 11 bases left between them. The CDR3 region is CASSQSRGGTEAFF. The DNA for the CDR3 is TGTGCCAGCAGCCAATCTAGAGGTGGCACTGAAGCTTTCTTT.

The V call is TRBV7-9, the J call TRBJ1-2; possibly TRBD1 for D (6 bases). Trimming took 0 bases from V and 7 from J, leaving 12 bases between them. The germline V gene encodes CDR1 SEHNR and CDR2 FQNEAQ (reference sequence). This CDR3 contains 14 residues. CDR3 region: CASSLAGQKPGYTF. The CDR3 bases are TGTGCCAGCAGCTTAGCTGGACAGAAACCTGGCTACACCTTC.

The J gene is TRBJ2-5, the V gene TRBV7-9, with 11 bases matching TRBD2. This CDR3 is 16 amino acids long. V lost 3 bases and J lost 3; bases outside the gene matches: 6. CDR1 and CDR2 from the germline V gene are SEHNR and FQNEAQ (reference sequence). The CDR3 nucleotides are TGTGCCAGCAGCTTGCGCTTACTAGCGGGAGAAGAGACCCAGTACTTC. It yields the protein CASSLRLLAGEETQYF.

The rearrangement joins TRBV6-5 to TRBJ2-1; TRBD1 is a possible D gene (6 bases). The CDR3 loop spans 13 amino acids. CDR1 and CDR2 (germline): MNHEY, SVGAGI. V gave up 4 bases and J gave up 5 bases, with 9 bases separating them. DNA for the CDR3: TGTGCCAGCAGTTGGGACACAGACAATGAGCAGTTCTTC. Its protein product is CASSWDTDNEQFF.

In this sample, this clone turned up once. The chain combines TRBV29-1 with TRBJ1-1; D remains unclear. The germline V and J ends were trimmed by 3 bases and 0 bases, with 14 bases remaining between them. This CDR3 has 15 residues. Germline-derived CDR1 and CDR2 are SQVTM and ANQGSEA. The CDR3 coding sequence is TGCAGCGTTGAGGACTCCCAGTCCATGAACACTGAAGCTTTCTTT. Protein product: CSVEDSQSMNTEAFF.

V is TRBV6-5 and J is TRBJ2-2; 10 bases fit TRBD1. J was trimmed by 5 bases and V by 5 bases; bases with no gene match: 5. CDR3 length: 15 amino acids. From germline, CDR1 is MNHEY and CDR2 SVGAGI. The CDR3 DNA reads as TGTGCCAGCAGTGGACCGGGACAGGGGACCGGGGAGCTGTTTTTT. As protein: CASSGPGQGTGELFF.

This clone was found once. The rearrangement joins TRBV12-5 to TRBJ1-2; 7 nucleotides align to TRBD1. The CDR3 covers 15 residues. Trimming removed 5 bases from V and 4 bases from J; junction bases left unmatched: 10. The germline V gene has CDR1 LGHNT and CDR2 FRNRAP. The CDR3 protein is CASGPRQGGGYGYTF. The CDR3 nucleotides are TGTGCTAGTGGTCCGAGACAGGGAGGTGGCTATGGCTACACCTTC.

The chain recombines TRBV12-5 with TRBJ1-1; perhaps TRBD1 as D (5 bases). V was pared by 3 bases and J by 1 base, with 15 bases between. The CDR3 length is 16 residues. CDR1 LGHNT and CDR2 FRNRAP come from the germline V gene. CDR3 sequence: CASGFGYPGENTEAFF. The CDR3 coding sequence is TGTGCTAGTGGTTTTGGGTACCCGGGGGAGAACACTGAAGCTTTCTTT.

Note on this clone: The junction departs from germline at one end; a sequencing error may be responsible. The chain recombines TRBV11-2 with TRBJ2-7; a weak D match, TRBD2 (5 bases). The germline gives CDR1 SGHAT, CDR2 FQNNGV. The CDR3 length is 13 residues. The CDR3 coding sequence is TGTGCCAGCAGAACTCCGGGGTCCTATGAGCAGTACTTC. The encoded protein is CASRTPGSYEQYF.

The chain employs TRBV29-1 and TRBJ2-7; 14 bases align to TRBD2. With 7 bases clipped from V and 7 bases from J, the junction kept 12 bases outside the gene matches. Germline V gives CDR1 SQVTM, CDR2 ANQGSEA. The CDR3 contains 15 residues. CDR3 nucleotides: TGCAGCGGCTATGGACTAGCGGGGGGCCGTGGTGAGCAGTACTTC. This encodes CSGYGLAGGRGEQYF.

The chain combines TRBV27 with TRBJ1-1, with a possible D match to TRBD1 (6 bases). CDR1 and CDR2 (germline): MNHEY, SMNVEV (reference sequence). The CDR3 is 14 amino acids. V was trimmed by 3 bases and J by 3 bases, leaving 11 bases between them. In DNA, the CDR3 is TGTGCCAGCAGTTTGTACAGGGTTCACACTGAAGCTTTCTTT. Protein product: CASSLYRVHTEAFF.

This chain joins TRBV9 and TRBJ2-3; the match to TRBD1 covers 9 bases. Germline V gene sequence: CDR1 SGDLS, CDR2 YYNGEE. J gave up 8 bases and V 0 bases, and 10 bases lay outside the gene matches. The CDR3 sequence is 16 residues long. CDR3 coding DNA: TGTGCCAGCAGCGTAGTCCAGGGACAGGGAGAGGGTACGCAGTATTTT. Protein: CASSVVQGQGEGTQYF.

The chain links TRBV9 to TRBJ2-1; the match to TRBD1 covers 7 bases. J gave up 3 bases and V 8 bases, and 14 bases lay outside the gene matches. The CDR3 is 16 residues long. CDR1 SGDLS and CDR2 YYNGEE come from the germline V gene. The CDR3 is CARQESGTAFYNEQFF. The CDR3 coding sequence is TGTGCCAGACAGGAATCCGGGACAGCCTTCTACAATGAGCAGTTCTTC.

V is TRBV11-2 and J is TRBJ1-1; a weak D match, TRBD1 (6 bases). The germline V gene has CDR1 SGHAT and CDR2 FQNNGV. V lost 0 bases and J lost 0, with 8 bases in between. The CDR3 totals 15 residues. The CDR3 is CASSLDTGLNTEAFF. CDR3 in DNA: TGTGCCAGCAGCTTAGATACAGGGTTGAACACTGAAGCTTTCTTT. The complete variable domain, with remaining parts taken from reference TRBV11-2 and TRBJ1-1, reads EAGVAQSPRYKIIEKRQSVAFWCNPISGHATLYWYQQILGQGPKLLIQFQNNGVVDDSQLPKDRFSAERLKGVDSTLKIQPAKLEDSAVYLCASSLDTGLNTEAFFGQGTRLTVV.

V gene TRBV2 combines with J gene TRBJ1-1; 8 bases are a match to TRBD1. Germline lookup yields CDR1 SNHLY and CDR2 FYNNEI. The J segment lost 7 bases and the V segment lost 11 bases, leaving 6 bases of the junction unmatched. The CDR3 is made up of 11 amino acids. The CDR3 DNA sequence: TGTGCCGTCGACAGGGGCCGTGAAGCTTTCTTT. Translating it yields CAVDRGREAFF.

The chain has TRBV7-9 and TRBJ1-2; weak D call: TRBD1 (5 bases). V was shortened by 1 base and J by 2 bases, with 17 bases between the two germline ends. Per germline, CDR1 SEHNR and CDR2 FQNEAQ (reference sequence). CDR3 size: 17 residues. As DNA, the CDR3 is TGTGCCAGCAGCTTAGTAGTTAGCAGGGATGGGAACTATGGCTACACCTTC. Its translation is CASSLVVSRDGNYGYTF.

This chain uses TRBV4-1 with TRBJ1-1, with a possible D match to TRBD1 (5 bases). This CDR3 spans 16 amino acids. The V gene lost 1 base and the J gene lost 11 bases, with 23 bases spanning the gap. Germline V gene sequence: CDR1 MGHRA, CDR2 YSYEKL. The CDR3, as DNA: TGCGCCAGCAGCCAAGGCTCAGGGCCAGGCACAGGAGGGGCTTTCTTT. It is translated as CASSQGSGPGTGGAFF.

This sequence joins TRBV7-6 and TRBJ2-7, with 9 bases fitting TRBD1. CDR3 size: 16 residues. The germline V gene encodes CDR1 SGHVS and CDR2 FNYEAQ. Trimming cost V 3 bases and J 2 bases; bases outside gene matches: 8. The CDR3 DNA reads TGTGCCAGCAGCTTGGGACAGGGATCGAAGACCTACGAGCAGTACTTC. Translation gives CASSLGQGSKTYEQYF.

This clone was picked up a small number of times. The V gene is TRBV7-2, the J gene TRBJ2-7, with 13 bases matching TRBD2. Trimming cost V 0 bases and J 4 bases; bases outside gene matches: 6. The CDR3 contains 17 residues. Per the germline V gene, CDR1 is SGHTA and CDR2 is FQGNSA. CDR3 sequence (DNA): TGTGCCAGCAGCTTAGCGCCGGGACTAGCGGGACAGTACGAGCAGTACTTC. Its protein is CASSLAPGLAGQYEQYF. The variable domain in full, with the rest retrieved from reference TRBV7-2 and TRBJ2-7, is GAGVSQSPSNKVTEKGKDVELRCDPISGHTALYWYRQSLGQGLEFLIYFQGNSAPDKSGLPSDRFSAERTGGSVSTLTIQRTQQEDSAVYLCASSLAPGLAGQYEQYFGPGTRLTVT.

This rearrangement joins TRBV7-9 to TRBJ2-3, with D hard to call. Trimming pared 3 bases from V and 2 bases from J, leaving 9 bases between. The CDR3 has 14 residues. Germline V lookup: CDR1 SEHNR, CDR2 FQNEAQ (reference sequence). CDR3 amino acids: CASSFPQATDTQYF. The DNA for the CDR3 is TGTGCCAGCAGCTTCCCCCAGGCCACAGATACGCAGTATTTT.

V is TRBV29-1 and J is TRBJ2-7; TRBD1 matches 8 bases. CDR3 length: 12 amino acids. Germline CDR1 reads SQVTM; CDR2 reads ANQGSEA. The CDR3 spells CSASPGGVEQYF. DNA of the CDR3: TGCAGTGCCTCTCCAGGGGGCGTCGAGCAGTACTTC.

V is TRBV19 and J is TRBJ2-7; no clear D. CDR3 length: 14 residues. In germline, CDR1 is LNHDA, CDR2 SQIVND (reference sequence). The ends were cut back, 1 base at V and 7 bases at J, with 14 bases in the middle. As DNA, the CDR3 is TGTGCCAGTAGTATAGGCCCGACAACTGGGGAGCAGTACTTC. Its protein is CASSIGPTTGEQYF.

This clone was seen just once. V is TRBV9 and J is TRBJ2-7; 9 nucleotides match TRBD2. Germline V lookup: CDR1 SGDLS, CDR2 YYNGEE. The CDR3 loop spans 15 amino acids. V was clipped by 3 bases and J by 3 bases; unmatched bases: 7. CDR3 in amino acids: CASSETSGGDYEQYF. CDR3 sequence (DNA): TGTGCCAGCAGCGAGACTAGCGGAGGAGACTACGAGCAGTACTTC.

This clone was recorded only once. V usage is TRBV6-1 and J usage is TRBJ2-1; 9 bases fit TRBD1. Looked up from germline, CDR1 is MNHNS and CDR2 is SASEGT. The length of the CDR3 is 14 residues. J lost 3 bases, V lost 6 bases, and 3 bases had no gene match. CDR3: CASSSGQGYNEQFF. DNA of the CDR3: TGTGCCAGCAGCTCGGGACAGGGCTACAATGAGCAGTTCTTC.